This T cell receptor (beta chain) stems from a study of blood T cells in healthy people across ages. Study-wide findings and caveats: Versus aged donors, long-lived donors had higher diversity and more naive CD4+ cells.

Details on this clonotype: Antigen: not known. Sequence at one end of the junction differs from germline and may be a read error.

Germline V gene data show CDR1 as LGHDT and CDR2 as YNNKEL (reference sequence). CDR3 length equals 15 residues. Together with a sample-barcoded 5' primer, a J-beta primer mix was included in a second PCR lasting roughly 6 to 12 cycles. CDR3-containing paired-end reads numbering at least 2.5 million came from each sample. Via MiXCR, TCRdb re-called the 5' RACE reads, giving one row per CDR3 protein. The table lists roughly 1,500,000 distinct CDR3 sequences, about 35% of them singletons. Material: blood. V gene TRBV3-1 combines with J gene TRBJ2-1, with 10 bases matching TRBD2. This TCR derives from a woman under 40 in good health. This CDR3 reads CASSYPSGRDNERFF. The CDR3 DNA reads TGTGCCAGCAGCTATCCTAGCGGGAGAGACAATGAGCGGTTCTTC.